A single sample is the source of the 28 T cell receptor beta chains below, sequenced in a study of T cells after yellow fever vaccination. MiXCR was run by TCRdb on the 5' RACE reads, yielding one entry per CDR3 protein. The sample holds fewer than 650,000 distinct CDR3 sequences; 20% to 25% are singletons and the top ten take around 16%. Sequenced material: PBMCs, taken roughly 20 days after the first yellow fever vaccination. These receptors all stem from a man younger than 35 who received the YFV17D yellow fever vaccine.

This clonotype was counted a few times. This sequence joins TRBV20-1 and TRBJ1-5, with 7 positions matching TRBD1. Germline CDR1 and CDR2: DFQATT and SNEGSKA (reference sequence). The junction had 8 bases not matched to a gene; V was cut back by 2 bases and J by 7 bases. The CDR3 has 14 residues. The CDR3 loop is CSARPEGARQPQHF. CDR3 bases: TGCAGTGCTAGACCGGAGGGGGCTAGACAGCCCCAGCATTTT.

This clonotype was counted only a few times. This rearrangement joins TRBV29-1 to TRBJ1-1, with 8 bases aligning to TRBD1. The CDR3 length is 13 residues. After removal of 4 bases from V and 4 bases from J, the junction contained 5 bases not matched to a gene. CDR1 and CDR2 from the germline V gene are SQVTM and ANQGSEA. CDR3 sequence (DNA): TGCAGCGTTGCACAGGGGGGAGGCACTGAAGCTTTCTTT. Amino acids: CSVAQGGGTEAFF. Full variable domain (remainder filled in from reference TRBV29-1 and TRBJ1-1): SAVISQKPSRDICQRGTSLTIQCQVDSQVTMMFWYRQQPGQSLTLIATANQGSEATYESGFVIDKFPISRPNLTFSTLTVSNMSPEDSSIYLCSVAQGGGTEAFFGQGTRLTVV.

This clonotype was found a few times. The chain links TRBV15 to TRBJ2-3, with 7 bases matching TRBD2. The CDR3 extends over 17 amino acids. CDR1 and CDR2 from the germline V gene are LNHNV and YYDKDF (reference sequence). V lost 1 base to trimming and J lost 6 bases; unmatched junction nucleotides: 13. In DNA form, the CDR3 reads TGTGCCACCAGCAGAGGGGGGGGTGAAGGGTTGACGGATACGCAGTATTTT. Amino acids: CATSRGGGEGLTDTQYF.

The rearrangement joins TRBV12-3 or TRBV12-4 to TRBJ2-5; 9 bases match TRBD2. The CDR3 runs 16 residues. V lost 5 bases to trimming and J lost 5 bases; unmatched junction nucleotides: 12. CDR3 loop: CASSPNSGGARETQYF. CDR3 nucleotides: TGTGCCAGCAGTCCCAATAGCGGGGGCGCGAGGGAGACCCAGTACTTC.

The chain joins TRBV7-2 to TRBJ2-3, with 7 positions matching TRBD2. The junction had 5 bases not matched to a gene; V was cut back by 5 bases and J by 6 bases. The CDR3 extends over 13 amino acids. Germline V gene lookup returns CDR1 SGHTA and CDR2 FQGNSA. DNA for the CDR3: TGTGCCAGCAGCCGCGGGGAGGGGGATACGCAGTATTTT. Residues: CASSRGEGDTQYF.

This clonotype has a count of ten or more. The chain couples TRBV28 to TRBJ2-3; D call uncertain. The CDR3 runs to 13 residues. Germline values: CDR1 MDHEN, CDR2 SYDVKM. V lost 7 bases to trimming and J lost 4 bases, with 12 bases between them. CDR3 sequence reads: CASNVRMSDTQYF. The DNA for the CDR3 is TGTGCCAGCAATGTACGCATGTCAGATACGCAGTATTTT.

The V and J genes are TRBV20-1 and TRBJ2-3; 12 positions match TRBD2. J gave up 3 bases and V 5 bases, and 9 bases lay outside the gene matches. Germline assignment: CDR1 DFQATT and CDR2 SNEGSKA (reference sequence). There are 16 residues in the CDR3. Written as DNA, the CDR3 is TGCAGTGCTTCACTTCTAGCGGGGGGGTGGACAGATACGCAGTATTTT. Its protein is CSASLLAGGWTDTQYF.

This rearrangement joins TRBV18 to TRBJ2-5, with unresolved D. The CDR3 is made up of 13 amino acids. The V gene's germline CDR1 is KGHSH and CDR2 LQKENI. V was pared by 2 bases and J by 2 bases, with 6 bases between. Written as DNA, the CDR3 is TGTGCCAGCTCACCATCTTTTCAAGAGACCCAGTACTTC. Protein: CASSPSFQETQYF.

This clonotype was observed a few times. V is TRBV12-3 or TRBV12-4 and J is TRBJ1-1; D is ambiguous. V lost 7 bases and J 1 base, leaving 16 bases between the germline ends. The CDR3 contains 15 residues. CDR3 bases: TGTGCCAGCACCTCTTACTGGGGAGAGAACACTGAAGCTTTCTTT. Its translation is CASTSYWGENTEAFF.

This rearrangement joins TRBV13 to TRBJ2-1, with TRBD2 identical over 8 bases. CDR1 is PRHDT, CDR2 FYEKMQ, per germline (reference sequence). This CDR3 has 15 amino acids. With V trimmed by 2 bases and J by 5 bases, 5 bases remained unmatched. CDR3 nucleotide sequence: TGTGCCAGCAGCTTAACCGGGGGGGCCCACAATGAGCAGTTCTTC. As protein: CASSLTGGAHNEQFF.

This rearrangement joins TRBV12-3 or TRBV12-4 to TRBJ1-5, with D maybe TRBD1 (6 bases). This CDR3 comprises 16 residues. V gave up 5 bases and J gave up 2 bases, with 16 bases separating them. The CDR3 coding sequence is TGTGCCAGCAGTCTCAGGGAGGGGGTTCGCAATCAGCCCCAGCATTTT. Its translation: CASSLREGVRNQPQHF.

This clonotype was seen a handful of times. The CDR3 sequence: CAGGGFSYNEQFF. CDR3 bases: TGTGCCGGGGGGGGGTTCTCCTACAATGAGCAGTTCTTC. This rearrangement joins TRBV7-9 to TRBJ2-1; TRBD2 matches at 7 bases. CDR1 is SEHNR, CDR2 FQNEAQ, per germline (reference sequence). Losses at the gene ends were 11 bases for V and 0 bases for J; bases not matched to a gene: 4. CDR3 size: 13 residues.

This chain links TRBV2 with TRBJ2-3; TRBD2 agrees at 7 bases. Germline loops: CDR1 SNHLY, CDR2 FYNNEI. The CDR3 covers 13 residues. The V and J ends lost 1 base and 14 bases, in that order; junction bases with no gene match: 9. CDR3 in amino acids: CASSEGGGTPRYF. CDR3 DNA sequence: TGTGCCAGCAGTGAAGGGGGGGGAACTCCTCGGTATTTT.

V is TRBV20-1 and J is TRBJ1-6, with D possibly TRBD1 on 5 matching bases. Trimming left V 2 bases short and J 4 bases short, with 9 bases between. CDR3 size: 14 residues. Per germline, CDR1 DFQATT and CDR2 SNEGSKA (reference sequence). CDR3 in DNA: TGCAGTGCTAGATTAGGACATTATAATTCACCCCTCCACTTT. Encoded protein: CSARLGHYNSPLHF.

CDR3 nucleotides: TGCGCCAGCAGCTTGAGGCAGGGGGAGATGAACACTGAAGCTTTCTTT. This codes for CASSLRQGEMNTEAFF. V gene TRBV5-1 combines with J gene TRBJ1-1; 7 nucleotides align to TRBD1. Losses at the gene ends were 1 base for V and 0 bases for J; bases not matched to a gene: 6. The CDR3 length is 16 residues. Germline loops: CDR1 SGHRS, CDR2 YFSETQ. Drawing the rest from reference TRBV5-1 and TRBJ1-1, the complete variable domain is KAGVTQTPRYLIKTRGQQVTLSCSPISGHRSVSWYQQTPGQGLQFLFEYFSETQRNKGNFPGRFSGRQFSNSRSEMNVSTLELGDSALYLCASSLRQGEMNTEAFFGQGTRLTVV.

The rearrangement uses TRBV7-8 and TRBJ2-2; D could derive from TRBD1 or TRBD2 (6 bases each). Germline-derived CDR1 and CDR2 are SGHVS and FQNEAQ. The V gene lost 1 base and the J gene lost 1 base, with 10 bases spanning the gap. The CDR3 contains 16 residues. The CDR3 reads CASSLGGARNTGELFF. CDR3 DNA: TGTGCCAGCAGCTTAGGGGGGGCTCGGAACACCGGGGAGCTGTTTTTT.

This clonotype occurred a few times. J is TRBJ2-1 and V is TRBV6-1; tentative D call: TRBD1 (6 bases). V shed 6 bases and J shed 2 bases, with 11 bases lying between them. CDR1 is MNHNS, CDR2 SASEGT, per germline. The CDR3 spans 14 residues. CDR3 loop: CASRGTQPYNEQFF. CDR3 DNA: TGTGCCAGCAGGGGGACACAACCCTACAATGAGCAGTTCTTC.

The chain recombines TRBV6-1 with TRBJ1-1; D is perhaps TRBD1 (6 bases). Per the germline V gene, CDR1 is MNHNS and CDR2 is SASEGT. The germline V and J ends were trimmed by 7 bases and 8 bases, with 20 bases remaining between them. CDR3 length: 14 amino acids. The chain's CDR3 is CASNQLTGRAEAFF. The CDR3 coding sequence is TGTGCCAGCAATCAACTCACAGGGAGAGCCGAAGCTTTCTTT.

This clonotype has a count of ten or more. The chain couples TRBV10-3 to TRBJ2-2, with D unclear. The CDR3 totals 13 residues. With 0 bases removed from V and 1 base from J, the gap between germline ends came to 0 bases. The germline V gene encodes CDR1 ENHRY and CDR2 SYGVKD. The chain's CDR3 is CAISESNTGELFF. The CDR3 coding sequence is TGTGCCATCAGTGAGTCGAACACCGGGGAGCTGTTTTTT.

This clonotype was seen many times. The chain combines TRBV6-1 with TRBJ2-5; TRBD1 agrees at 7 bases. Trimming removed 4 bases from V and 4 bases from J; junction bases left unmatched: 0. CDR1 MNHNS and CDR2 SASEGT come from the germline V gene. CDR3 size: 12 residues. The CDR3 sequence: CASSGQGETQYF. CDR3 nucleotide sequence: TGTGCCAGCAGTGGACAGGGAGAGACCCAGTACTTC.

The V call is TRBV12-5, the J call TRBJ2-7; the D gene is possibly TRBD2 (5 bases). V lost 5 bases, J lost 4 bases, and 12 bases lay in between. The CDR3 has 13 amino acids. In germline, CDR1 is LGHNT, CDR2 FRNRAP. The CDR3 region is CASGLGLSYEQYF. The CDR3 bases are TGTGCTAGTGGTCTAGGACTGTCATACGAGCAGTACTTC.

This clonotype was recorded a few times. CDR3 nucleotide sequence: TGCGCCAGCAGCCAAGTGGGCCAGGGGGATCAGCCCCAGCATTTT. Residues: CASSQVGQGDQPQHF. This chain links TRBV4-1 with TRBJ1-5; 7 nucleotides align to TRBD1. CDR3 size: 15 residues. Trimming removed 1 base from V and 5 bases from J; junction bases left unmatched: 5. The germline V gene encodes CDR1 MGHRA and CDR2 YSYEKL.

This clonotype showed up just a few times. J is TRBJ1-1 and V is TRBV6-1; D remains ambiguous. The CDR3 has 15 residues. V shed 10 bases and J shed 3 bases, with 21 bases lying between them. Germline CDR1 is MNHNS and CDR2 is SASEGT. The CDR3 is CATLTHSGGYTEAFF. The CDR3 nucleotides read TGTGCCACCCTAACCCATTCGGGAGGGTACACTGAAGCTTTCTTT.

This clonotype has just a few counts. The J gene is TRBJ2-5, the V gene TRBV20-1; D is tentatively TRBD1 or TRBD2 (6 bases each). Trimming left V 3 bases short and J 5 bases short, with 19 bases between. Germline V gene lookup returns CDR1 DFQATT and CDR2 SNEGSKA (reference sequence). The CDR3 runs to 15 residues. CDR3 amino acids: CSAREYREEGETQYF. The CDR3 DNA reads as TGCAGTGCTAGGGAGTACAGGGAGGAGGGGGAGACCCAGTACTTC.

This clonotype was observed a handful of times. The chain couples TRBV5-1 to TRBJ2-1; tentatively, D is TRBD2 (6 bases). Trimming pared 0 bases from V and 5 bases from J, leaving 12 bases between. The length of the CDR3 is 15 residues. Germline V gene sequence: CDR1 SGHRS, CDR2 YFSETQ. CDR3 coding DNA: TGCGCCAGCAGCTTGGGGCTAGCGCAAAACAATGAGCAGTTCTTC. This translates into CASSLGLAQNNEQFF. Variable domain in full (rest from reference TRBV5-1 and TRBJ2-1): KAGVTQTPRYLIKTRGQQVTLSCSPISGHRSVSWYQQTPGQGLQFLFEYFSETQRNKGNFPGRFSGRQFSNSRSEMNVSTLELGDSALYLCASSLGLAQNNEQFFGPGTRLTVL.

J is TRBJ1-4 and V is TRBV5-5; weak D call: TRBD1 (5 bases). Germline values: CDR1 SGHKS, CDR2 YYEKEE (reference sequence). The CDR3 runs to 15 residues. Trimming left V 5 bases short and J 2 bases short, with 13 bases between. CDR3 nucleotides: TGTGCCAGCAGTTACTTGGGGCTGACTAATGAAAAACTGTTTTTT. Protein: CASSYLGLTNEKLFF.

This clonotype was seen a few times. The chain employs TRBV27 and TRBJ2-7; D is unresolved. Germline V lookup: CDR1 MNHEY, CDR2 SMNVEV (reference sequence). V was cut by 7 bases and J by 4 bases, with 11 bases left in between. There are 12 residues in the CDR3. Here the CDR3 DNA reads TGTGCCAGCACCCGTCTAGGTTACGAGCAGTACGTC. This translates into CASTRLGYEQYV.

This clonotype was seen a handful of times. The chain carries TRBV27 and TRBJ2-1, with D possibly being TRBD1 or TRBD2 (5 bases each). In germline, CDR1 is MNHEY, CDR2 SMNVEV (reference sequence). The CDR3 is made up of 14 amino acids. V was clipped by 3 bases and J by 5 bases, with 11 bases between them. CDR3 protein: CASSFIGAHNEQFF. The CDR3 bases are TGTGCCAGCAGTTTTATCGGGGCACACAATGAGCAGTTCTTC.